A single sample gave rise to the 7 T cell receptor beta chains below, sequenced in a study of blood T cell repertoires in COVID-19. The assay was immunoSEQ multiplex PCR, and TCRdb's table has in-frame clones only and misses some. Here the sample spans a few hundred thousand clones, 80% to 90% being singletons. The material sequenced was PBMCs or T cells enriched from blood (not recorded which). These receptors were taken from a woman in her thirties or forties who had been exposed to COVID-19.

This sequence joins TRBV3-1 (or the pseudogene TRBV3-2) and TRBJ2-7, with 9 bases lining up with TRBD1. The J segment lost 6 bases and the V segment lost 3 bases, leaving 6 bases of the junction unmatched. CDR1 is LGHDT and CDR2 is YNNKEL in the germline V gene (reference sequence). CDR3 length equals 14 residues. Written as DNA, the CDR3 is TGTGCCAGCAGCCATGGACAGGGGACTCGCGAGCAGTACTTC. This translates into CASSHGQGTREQYF.

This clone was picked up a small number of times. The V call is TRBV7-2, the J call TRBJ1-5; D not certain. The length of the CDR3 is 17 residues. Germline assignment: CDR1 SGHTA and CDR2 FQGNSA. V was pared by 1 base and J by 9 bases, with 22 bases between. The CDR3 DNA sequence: TGTGCCAGCAGCTTAGTGGCAGGAGGATACTTTCGGGGGCCCCAGCATTTT. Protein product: CASSLVAGGYFRGPQHF.

In DNA, the CDR3 is TGTGCCAGTAGCGGCCCGCAAACCGGGAATTATAATTCACCCCTCCACTTT. This sequence encodes CASSGPQTGNYNSPLHF. The chain links TRBV19 to TRBJ1-6, with no clear D. CDR3 length: 17 residues. Germline loops: CDR1 LNHDA, CDR2 SQIVND (reference sequence). Trimming left V 6 bases short and J 4 bases short, with 19 bases between.

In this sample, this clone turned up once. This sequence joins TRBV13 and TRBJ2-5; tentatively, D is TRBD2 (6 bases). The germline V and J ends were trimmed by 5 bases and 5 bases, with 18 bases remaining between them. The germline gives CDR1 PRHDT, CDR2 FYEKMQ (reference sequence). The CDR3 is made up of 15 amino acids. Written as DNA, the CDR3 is TGTGCCAGCAGCCTCCTGCCCGGGGGTGGGGAGACCCAGTACTTC. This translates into CASSLLPGGGETQYF.

The CDR3 sequence: CASSSTQGFQETQYF. The DNA of the CDR3 is TGTGCCAGCAGCTCCACTCAGGGTTTCCAAGAGACCCAGTACTTC. This chain joins TRBV11-2 and TRBJ2-5, with a tentative D call TRBD1 (5 bases). Per germline, CDR1 SGHAT and CDR2 FQNNGV. V was trimmed by 4 bases and J by 1 base, leaving 13 bases between them. This CDR3 is 15 amino acids long.

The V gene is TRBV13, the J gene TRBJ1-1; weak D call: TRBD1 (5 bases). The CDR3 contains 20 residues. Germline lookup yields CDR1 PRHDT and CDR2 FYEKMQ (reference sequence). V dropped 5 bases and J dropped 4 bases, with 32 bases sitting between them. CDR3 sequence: CASSNVGLLGGPDLTTEAFF. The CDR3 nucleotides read TGTGCCAGCAGCAACGTCGGCCTCCTGGGGGGACCTGATTTAACCACTGAAGCTTTCTTT.

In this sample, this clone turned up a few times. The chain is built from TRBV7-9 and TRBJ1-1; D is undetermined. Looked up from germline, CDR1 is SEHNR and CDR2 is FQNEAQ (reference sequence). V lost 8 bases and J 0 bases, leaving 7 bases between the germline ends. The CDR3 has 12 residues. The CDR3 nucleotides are TGTGCCAGCGGAGCTCTGAACACTGAAGCTTTCTTT. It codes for CASGALNTEAFF.